The clone carrying this T cell receptor (beta chain) came up many times. Its antigen is not known. The record originates from a study of T cell repertoires in cytomegalovirus infection. On the study more broadly: TCR beta signatures that were public indicated CMV infection and matching HLA type. Findings of the study overall: Across the ex vivo response, the dominant clonotypes were HLA-C-restricted CMV-specific TCR beta clonotypes. CMV carriers with the relevant HLA were identified by cumulative public TCR beta family frequency.

V was clipped by 4 bases and J by 6 bases; unmatched bases: 9. Germline CDR1 and CDR2: MDHEN and SYDVKM. This CDR3 has 15 amino acids. TCRdb reprocessed the reads with MiXCR, giving one entry per CDR3 protein. The table has some 180,000 distinct CDR3 sequences, approximately 17% seen once. The V call is TRBV28, the J call TRBJ1-5, with 7 bases identical to TRBD1. What was sequenced was CD8+ T cells from PBMCs. This sequence originates from a human donor in good health (CMV status not recorded). Some clones in this sample may be carry-over from other donors' samples. DNA of the CDR3: TGTGCCAGCAGTTCTTTTGACAGGGTTGCTCAGCCCCAGCATTTT. Translating it yields CASSSFDRVAQPQHF.